The clone carrying this TCR beta chain is a singleton in its sample. With a J-beta primer mix and a sample-barcoded 5' primer, a second PCR ran roughly 6 to 11 cycles. TCRdb recomputed calls from the 5' RACE reads with MiXCR, one row per CDR3 protein. Of more than 1 million distinct CDR3 sequences listed, more than 35% are singletons. This sample is drawn from a study of blood T cells in healthy people across ages. The CDR3 totals 12 residues. Germline lookup yields CDR1 SGHTA and CDR2 FQGNSA. Trimming cost V 3 bases and J 7 bases, with 9 bases left between them. The sequenced material came from blood. The sequence derives from a woman aged 60-75 years in good health. The rearrangement joins TRBV7-2 to TRBJ1-1; D is unclear. CDR3 residues: CASSLTLFEAFF. CDR3 nucleotide sequence: TGTGCCAGCAGCTTGACCTTATTTGAAGCTTTCTTT.